This T cell receptor beta chain was retrieved from a study of T cell responses to AZD1222 COVID-19 vaccine. This clone was counted a single time. Its antigen is currently unknown. General study findings and limits: The sample set comprised mostly white British donors with more females, and clonal diversity was possibly underestimated. After the peak T cell response, and only then, were repertoires sampled.

Profiling relied on immunoSEQ multiplex PCR, and the TCRdb table lists in-frame clones only, not all of them. The repertoire holds 150,000 or so clones, with about 91% as singletons. This CDR3 has 14 residues. The trim removed 3 bases at V and 6 bases at J, leaving 4 bases unmatched. Germline-derived CDR1 and CDR2 are SGHRS and YFSETQ. Here the sequenced sample was peripheral blood, taken on day 0 of AZD1222 vaccination. This rearrangement joins TRBV5-1 to TRBJ1-4; 8 positions agree with TRBD1. This receptor was obtained from an adult in good health. The CDR3 protein is CASSSRGRDEKLFF. The CDR3 bases are TGCGCCAGCAGCTCCAGGGGGCGTGATGAAAAACTGTTTTTT.